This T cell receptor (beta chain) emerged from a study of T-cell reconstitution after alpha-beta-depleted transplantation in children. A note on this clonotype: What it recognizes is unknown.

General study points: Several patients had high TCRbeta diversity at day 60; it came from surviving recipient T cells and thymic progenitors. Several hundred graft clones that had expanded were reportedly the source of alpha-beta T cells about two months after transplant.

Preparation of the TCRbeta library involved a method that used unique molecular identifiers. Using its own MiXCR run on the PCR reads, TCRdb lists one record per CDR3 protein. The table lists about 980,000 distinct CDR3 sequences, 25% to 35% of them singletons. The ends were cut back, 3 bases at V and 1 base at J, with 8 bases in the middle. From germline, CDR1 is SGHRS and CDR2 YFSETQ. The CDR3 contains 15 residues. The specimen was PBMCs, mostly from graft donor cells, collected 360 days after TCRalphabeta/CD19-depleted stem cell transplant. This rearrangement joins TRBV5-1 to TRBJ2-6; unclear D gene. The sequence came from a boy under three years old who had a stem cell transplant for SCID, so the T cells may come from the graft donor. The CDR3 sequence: CASSYGDSGANVLTF. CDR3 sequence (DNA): TGCGCCAGCAGCTATGGGGATTCTGGGGCCAACGTCCTGACTTTC.